Presented here are 29 T cell receptor beta chains from one specimen sequenced in a study of Graves' ophthalmopathy and Graves' hyperthyroidism. The study amplified TCR beta CDR3 regions using RNA transcripts. Second-round multiplex PCR followed a first-round RT-PCR using HTBI primers. One entry per CDR3 protein results from TCRdb running MiXCR on the multiplex PCR reads. The top ten hold approximately 43% of the sample, which has approximately 700,000 distinct CDR3 sequences, roughly 41% seen once. The specimen was peripheral blood. These receptors were taken from an adult man with Graves' ophthalmopathy.

This sequence joins TRBV29-1 and TRBJ1-1, with 7 bases lining up with TRBD1. Trimming at V came to 8 bases and at J to 5 bases, leaving 8 bases not matched to a gene. Germline V lookup: CDR1 SQVTM, CDR2 ANQGSEA. The CDR3 has 12 residues. The CDR3, as DNA: TGCAGCTCAGACAGGGATCGGACTGAAGCTTTCTTT. As protein: CSSDRDRTEAFF.

This sequence joins TRBV12-5 and TRBJ1-1; 7 bases fit TRBD1. The germline CDR1 and CDR2 sequences are LGHNT and FRNRAP. J gave up 8 bases and V 1 base, and 4 bases lay outside the gene matches. CDR3 length equals 13 residues. The CDR3 is CASGLAGTAEAFF. CDR3 bases: TGTGCTAGTGGTTTGGCCGGGACAGCAGAAGCTTTCTTT.

This clonotype has at least ten counts. V gene TRBV7-2 combines with J gene TRBJ1-2; tentatively, D is TRBD1 (6 bases). Germline V gene lookup returns CDR1 SGHTA and CDR2 FQGNSA. CDR3 length equals 13 residues. Trimming cost V 7 bases and J 4 bases, with 13 bases left between them. In DNA, the CDR3 is TGTGCCAGCATTGAGACAGGAGTCTATGGCTACACCTTC. Protein product: CASIETGVYGYTF.

The genes are TRBV5-6 and TRBJ1-5; no clear D gene. This CDR3 comprises 15 residues. V lost 4 bases, J lost 3 bases, and 14 bases lay in between. Germline assignment: CDR1 SGHDT and CDR2 YYEEEE. The DNA for the CDR3 is TGTGCCAGCAGCCCGGACCACTCCCTCAATCAGCCCCAGCATTTT. This encodes CASSPDHSLNQPQHF. The whole variable domain, remainder taken from reference TRBV5-6 and TRBJ1-5, is DAGVTQSPTHLIKTRGQQVTLRCSPKSGHDTVSWYQQALGQGPQFIFQYYEEEERQRGNFPDRFSGHQFPNYSSELNVNALLLGDSALYLCASSPDHSLNQPQHFGDGTRLSIL.

A remark on this clonotype: Being one base from a much bigger clone, this may be a read error. The chain recombines TRBV10-3 with TRBJ2-7; no clear D gene. Trimming cost V 7 bases and J 2 bases, with 6 bases left between them. The CDR3 is 11 residues long. The germline gives CDR1 ENHRY, CDR2 SYGVKD. The CDR3 region has the DNA TGTGCCATCAACTCCCCCTACGAGCAGTACTTC. Translated: CAINSPYEQYF.

The CDR3 bases are TGTGCCAGCACCTCATCCCTGCTCTCTGGGGCCAACGTCCTGACTTTC. Amino acid sequence: CASTSSLLSGANVLTF. The chain recombines TRBV6-2 or TRBV6-3 with TRBJ2-6; D unresolved. With 7 bases removed from V and 0 bases from J, the gap between germline ends came to 13 bases. The CDR3 extends over 16 amino acids. The germline CDR1 and CDR2 sequences are MNHEY and SVGEGT.

This clonotype was detected once. Germline is not matched at one junction end, which may reflect a read error. The CDR3 spells CASSFRQGKTGELFF. Here the CDR3 DNA reads TGCGCCAGCAGCTTCCGCCAGGGTAAAACCGGGGAGCTGTTTTTT. The chain uses TRBV7-9 and TRBJ2-2, with a possible D match to TRBD1 (5 bases). This CDR3 has 15 amino acids. CDR1 and CDR2 from the germline V gene are SEHNR and FQNEAQ (reference sequence).

The genes are TRBV25-1 and TRBJ2-2; no clear D. There are 15 residues in the CDR3. CDR1 and CDR2 from the germline V gene are MGHDK and SYGVNS. Trimming pared 6 bases from V and 2 bases from J, leaving 13 bases between. The CDR3 spells CASSPAVVNTGELFF. CDR3 nucleotide sequence: TGTGCCAGCAGCCCTGCCGTCGTAAACACCGGGGAGCTGTTTTTT. Filled out from reference TRBV25-1 and TRBJ2-2, the complete variable domain reads EADIYQTPRYLVIGTGKKITLECSQTMGHDKMYWYQQDPGMELHLIHYSYGVNSTEKGDLSSESTVSRIRTEHFPLTLESARPSHTSQYLCASSPAVVNTGELFFGEGSRLTVL.

The chain carries TRBV29-1 and TRBJ1-1; a possible D gene is TRBD1 (5 bases). The germline gives CDR1 SQVTM, CDR2 ANQGSEA. The CDR3 is 16 residues long. V lost 3 bases and J lost 5, with 22 bases in between. The CDR3 region is CSVEGDPAGGGTEAFF. Written as DNA, the CDR3 is TGCAGCGTTGAGGGGGACCCGGCGGGGGGGGGGACTGAAGCTTTCTTT.

Concerning this clonotype itself: A much larger clone sits a single nucleotide away, making a read error possible. The rearrangement uses TRBV10-3 and TRBJ2-5, with 13 nucleotides matching TRBD2. The V gene end was trimmed by 6 bases and the J gene end by 1 base; junction bases not matched to a gene: 8. The CDR3 runs 17 residues. The V gene's germline CDR1 is ENHRY and CDR2 SYGVKD. CDR3 nucleotides: TGTGCCATCAGCGGGACTAGCGGGGCAAAAAGCCAAGAGACCCAGTACTTC. Protein: CAISGTSGAKSQETQYF.

The chain is built from TRBV10-3 and TRBJ2-7, with D tentatively TRBD1 (6 bases). CDR3 length equals 15 residues. Trimming took 10 bases from V and 3 from J, leaving 22 bases between them. Per germline, CDR1 ENHRY and CDR2 SYGVKD. The DNA of the CDR3 is TGTGCCAGCAGAACTGCCGGGACAAGGAACTACGAGCAGTACTTC. It encodes CASRTAGTRNYEQYF.

This clonotype was detected many times. This chain uses TRBV5-8 with TRBJ2-5, with D perhaps TRBD2 (5 bases). Deletions cut 0 bases from V and 7 bases from J, with 13 bases between. The CDR3 length is 14 residues. Germline V gene sequence: CDR1 SGHTS, CDR2 YDEGEE. The CDR3 sequence is CASSLEGTSGTQYF. Here the CDR3 DNA reads TGTGCCAGCAGCTTGGAGGGTACAAGCGGGACCCAGTACTTC.

This clonotype showed up many times. CDR3: CASSEGRRYGYTF. The CDR3 DNA sequence: TGTGCCAGCAGTGAAGGGCGACGCTATGGCTACACCTTC. The chain carries TRBV2 and TRBJ1-2; D gene ambiguous. The CDR3 sequence is 13 residues long. Germline V gives CDR1 SNHLY, CDR2 FYNNEI. Trimming took 1 base from V and 4 from J, leaving 7 bases between them.

This clonotype was picked up many times. J is TRBJ2-5 and V is TRBV10-3, with TRBD2 matching over 7 bases. Germline CDR1 and CDR2: ENHRY and SYGVKD. The CDR3 loop spans 13 amino acids. Losses at the gene ends were 10 bases for V and 5 bases for J; bases not matched to a gene: 10. The CDR3 nucleotides are TGTGCCACCGAGCGACCCGGGAGGGAGACCCAGTACTTC. This encodes CATERPGRETQYF.

Worth noting for this clonotype: One junction end does not reproduce the germline sequence, and a read error may be involved. The V call is TRBV10-3, the J call TRBJ2-2, with D perhaps TRBD1 (6 bases). The CDR3 is 16 amino acids. Germline CDR1 and CDR2: ENHRY and SYGVKD. As DNA, the CDR3 is TGTGCCAGCAGTTACTCGATAGGGGGAAGCACCGGGGAGCTGTTTTTT. Translating it yields CASSYSIGGSTGELFF.

V gene TRBV7-9 combines with J gene TRBJ2-5; D perhaps matches TRBD1 (6 bases). V lost 3 bases and J 1 base, leaving 18 bases between the germline ends. The CDR3 contains 17 residues. The germline CDR1 and CDR2 sequences are SEHNR and FQNEAQ (reference sequence). CDR3 loop: CASSFPIEWGRQETQYF. The DNA for the CDR3 is TGTGCCAGCAGCTTCCCTATAGAATGGGGGCGCCAAGAGACCCAGTACTTC.

This clonotype was seen repeatedly, ten times or more. This chain connects TRBV5-8 to TRBJ1-5; a weak D match, TRBD1 (5 bases). CDR1 and CDR2 (germline): SGHTS, YDEGEE. This CDR3 is 15 amino acids long. V lost 2 bases and J 7 bases, leaving 16 bases between the germline ends. The CDR3 DNA is TGTGCCAGCAGCTTAGGGTTACAGGTGGGGCAGCCCCAGCATTTT. Its translation: CASSLGLQVGQPQHF.

The genes are TRBV9 and TRBJ2-7; 9 bases align to TRBD2. The V gene's germline CDR1 is SGDLS and CDR2 YYNGEE. The V and J ends lost 0 bases and 3 bases, in that order; junction bases with no gene match: 1. The CDR3 runs to 14 residues. CDR3 in amino acids: CASSVDSGGYEQYF. The CDR3 nucleotides read TGTGCCAGCAGCGTAGATAGCGGGGGCTACGAGCAGTACTTC.

A word on this clonotype: A junction boundary mismatches the germline segment, possibly from a read error. The chain uses TRBV11-1 and TRBJ2-7; D remains unclear. The CDR3 extends over 16 amino acids. Germline values: CDR1 SGHAT, CDR2 FQDESV (reference sequence). CDR3 sequence reads: CASSLAGETLSYEQNF. Here the CDR3 DNA reads TGTGCCAGCAGCTTAGCAGGAGAAACTCTTTCCTACGAGCAGAACTTC.

This clonotype was counted between two and nine times. This chain uses TRBV9 with TRBJ2-2; D not resolved. Trimming pared 0 bases from V and 7 bases from J, leaving 7 bases between. The germline V gene has CDR1 SGDLS and CDR2 YYNGEE. The CDR3 has 13 amino acids. CDR3 in amino acids: CASSVGSFGELFF. CDR3 in DNA: TGTGCCAGCAGCGTAGGGTCTTTCGGGGAGCTGTTTTTT.

The CDR3: CASSDFGGYNVLTF. The CDR3 coding sequence is TGTGCCAGCAGTGATTTTGGCGGGTACAACGTCCTGACTTTC. The rearrangement joins TRBV25-1 to TRBJ2-6, with D possibly TRBD2 on 5 matching bases. Per the germline V gene, CDR1 is MGHDK and CDR2 is SYGVNS. Trimming cost V 3 bases and J 9 bases, with 12 bases left between them. The CDR3 has 14 amino acids.

As regards this clonotype: A junction boundary mismatches the germline segment, possibly from a read error. V is TRBV10-3 and J is TRBJ2-2; D is unclear. Per the germline V gene, CDR1 is ENHRY and CDR2 is SYGVKD. The length of the CDR3 is 13 residues. The CDR3, as DNA: TGTGCCAGCAGTGAAGCTTCCAGCGGGGAGCTGTTTTTT. Amino acid sequence: CASSEASSGELFF.

V is TRBV7-9 and J is TRBJ1-5; possible D gene TRBD1, 5 bases. This CDR3 has 15 residues. Germline V gives CDR1 SEHNR, CDR2 FQNEAQ (reference sequence). V was pared by 6 bases and J by 0 bases, with 12 bases between. In DNA, the CDR3 is TGTGCCAGCAGACAAGGACATAATAGCAATCAGCCCCAGCATTTT. This translates into CASRQGHNSNQPQHF.

This clonotype was recorded a few times. This chain connects TRBV7-3 to TRBJ2-5; 11 nucleotides align to TRBD2. This CDR3 contains 15 residues. Trimming at V came to 5 bases and at J to 4 bases, leaving 6 bases not matched to a gene. Germline CDR1 and CDR2: SGHTA and FQGTGA. CDR3: CASSVAGGPRETQYF. For the CDR3, the DNA is TGTGCCAGCAGCGTAGCGGGAGGGCCTCGAGAGACCCAGTACTTC.

For this clonotype: This clone may be a read error of a much larger clone one base away. This chain's CDR3 is CATSDLPFGRYTF. The CDR3 region has the DNA TGTGCCACCAGTGATTTACCTTTCGGGCGCTACACCTTC. The chain couples TRBV24-1 to TRBJ1-2; no clear D. Per germline, CDR1 KGHDR and CDR2 SFDVKD. The CDR3 length is 13 residues. Trimming cost V 1 base and J 9 bases, with 11 bases left between them.

The chain carries TRBV7-9 and TRBJ2-7; 7 bases map to TRBD1. V shed 0 bases, J shed 4 bases, and the junction held 9 bases outside the gene matches. The CDR3 length is 16 residues. Per the germline V gene, CDR1 is SEHNR and CDR2 is FQNEAQ (reference sequence). In DNA, the CDR3 is TGTGCCAGCAGCTTAGCGGAACAGGGGCAGTTTTACGAGCAGTACTTC. This encodes CASSLAEQGQFYEQYF.

This clonotype appeared many times. The V gene is TRBV7-6, the J gene TRBJ2-7, with TRBD2 as a possible D gene (5 bases). The CDR3 sequence is 14 residues long. Trimming removed 1 base from V and 4 bases from J, with 11 bases in between. Germline CDR1 is SGHVS and CDR2 is FNYEAQ. For the CDR3, the DNA is TGTGCCAGCAGCTTAGGAGGGATCGGGTACGAGCAGTACTTC. Its protein is CASSLGGIGYEQYF.

Remarks on this clonotype: A read error is possible here, since a much larger clone lies one base away. CDR3 sequence: CSVSRDAWIGAFF. The CDR3 DNA follows: TGCAGCGTGAGCCGGGACGCCTGGATAGGGGCTTTCTTT. This sequence joins TRBV29-1 and TRBJ1-1, with D tentatively TRBD1 (5 bases). V lost 6 bases and J lost 11, with 22 bases in between. Germline CDR1 reads SQVTM; CDR2 reads ANQGSEA. The CDR3 consists of 13 residues. Looking up the rest from reference TRBV29-1 and TRBJ1-1 gives the full variable domain: SAVISQKPSRDICQRGTSLTIQCQVDSQVTMMFWYRQQPGQSLTLIATANQGSEATYESGFVIDKFPISRPNLTFSTLTVSNMSPEDSSIYLCSVSRDAWIGAFFGQGTRLTVV.

The CDR3 is CSARTHHNEQYF. CDR3 nucleotide sequence: TGCAGCGCCCGGACCCACCACAATGAGCAGTACTTC. This chain joins TRBV29-1 and TRBJ2-7; D is unclear. The CDR3 loop spans 12 amino acids. The germline V gene encodes CDR1 SQVTM and CDR2 ANQGSEA. Trimming pared 7 bases from V and 7 bases from J, leaving 17 bases between.